Below are 20 T cell receptor beta chains sequenced from a single sample in a study of cytomegalovirus exposure and HLA in healthy donors. The PCR had 60 Vbeta and 13 Jbeta primers. Profiled with immunoSEQ multiplex PCR; TCRdb holds only in-frame clones, not every one. The sample carries 140,000 or so clones, roughly 80% recorded once. The sequenced sample was PBMCs. All receptors come from a woman in her thirties or forties in good health and CMV-seronegative.

This sequence joins TRBV5-1 and TRBJ2-4; D perhaps matches TRBD1 (5 bases). Deletions cut 2 bases from V and 5 bases from J, with 14 bases between. This CDR3 has 15 residues. Looked up from germline, CDR1 is SGHRS and CDR2 is YFSETQ. The CDR3: CASSFLPGSENIQYF. CDR3 nucleotide sequence: TGCGCCAGCAGCTTTCTCCCAGGGTCGGAAAACATTCAGTACTTC.

The V gene is TRBV7-8, the J gene TRBJ1-3; weak D call: TRBD1 (5 bases). The CDR3 covers 15 residues. The V gene lost 6 bases and the J gene lost 7 bases, with 19 bases spanning the gap. Per the germline V gene, CDR1 is SGHVS and CDR2 is FQNEAQ. CDR3 bases: TGTGCCAGCAGTGAGTGGCGGGGCCTTAGTAACACCATATATTTT. Its translation: CASSEWRGLSNTIYF. Full variable domain (outside the CDR3, taken from reference TRBV7-8 and TRBJ1-3): GAGVSQSPRYKVAKRGQDVALRCDPISGHVSLFWYQQALGQGPEFLTYFQNEAQLDKSGLPSDRFFAERPEGSVSTLKIQRTQQEDSAVYLCASSEWRGLSNTIYFGEGSWLTVV.

This clone has more than one count but fewer than ten. V gene TRBV9 combines with J gene TRBJ1-2; D perhaps matches TRBD1 (5 bases). Germline V CDR1 and CDR2: SGDLS, YYNGEE. The CDR3 has 15 amino acids. Between the trimmed V and J ends, which lost 0 bases and 4 bases, there was a span of 13 bases. The CDR3 region is CASSVGRGSGYGYTF. The CDR3 region has the DNA TGTGCCAGCAGCGTAGGTCGGGGGTCAGGCTATGGCTACACCTTC.

The chain is built from TRBV6-6 and TRBJ1-6; D unclear. V gave up 5 bases and J gave up 9 bases, with 11 bases separating them. The CDR3 sequence is 13 residues long. Germline CDR1 and CDR2: MNHNY and SVGAGI (reference sequence). This CDR3 is CASSVQEGSPLHF. The CDR3, as DNA: TGTGCCAGCAGTGTGCAGGAGGGTTCACCCCTCCACTTT.

The genes are TRBV6-5 and TRBJ2-7; no reliable D call. The V end was cut by 8 bases, the J end by 1 base, with 12 bases between. This CDR3 is built from 13 residues. Germline CDR1 reads MNHEY; CDR2 reads SVGAGI. CDR3 sequence reads: CASLTASSYEQYF. The CDR3 DNA follows: TGTGCCAGCTTAACAGCCTCATCCTACGAGCAGTACTTC.

This clone has a single count. The J gene is TRBJ1-2, the V gene TRBV5-1, with D maybe TRBD1 (5 bases). Germline CDR1 is SGHRS and CDR2 is YFSETQ. The CDR3 spans 14 residues. Trimming cost V 2 bases and J 6 bases, with 14 bases left between them. The CDR3 reads CASSLGEGGHGYTF. DNA of the CDR3: TGCGCCAGCAGCTTAGGGGAAGGTGGCCATGGCTACACCTTC.

The chain combines TRBV7-8 with TRBJ2-7, with unresolved D. The CDR3 totals 14 residues. Germline V CDR1 and CDR2: SGHVS, FQNEAQ. V lost 7 bases, J lost 2 bases, and 15 bases lay in between. The CDR3 here is CASKVIRSAYEQYF. The CDR3 DNA reads as TGTGCCAGCAAAGTAATCAGGTCCGCCTACGAGCAGTACTTC.

The CDR3 is CASSPMDSGTSTNYGYTF. CDR3 coding DNA: TGTGCCAGCTCACCCATGGACTCTGGAACCTCTACTAACTATGGCTACACCTTC. This rearrangement joins TRBV18 to TRBJ1-2, with D uncertain. CDR1 is KGHSH and CDR2 is LQKENI in the germline V gene. V lost 3 bases and J lost 0, with 20 bases in between. The CDR3 sequence is 18 residues long.

The gene calls are TRBV18 and TRBJ2-1; 13 bases align to TRBD2. After removal of 3 bases from V and 6 bases from J, the junction contained 11 bases not matched to a gene. The CDR3 runs 18 residues. CDR1 is KGHSH and CDR2 is LQKENI in the germline V gene. The CDR3 DNA sequence: TGTGCCAGCTCACCCACCTTACTAGCGGGAGGGACCCTCAATGAGCAGTTCTTC. Protein sequence: CASSPTLLAGGTLNEQFF.

This clone has more than one count but fewer than ten. At one end, the junction sequence differs from germline, possibly due to a read error. This chain joins TRBV6-1 and TRBJ2-7; D remains unclear. The CDR3 totals 12 residues. CDR1 and CDR2 (germline): MNHNS, SASEGT. The CDR3 coding sequence is TGTGCCAGCAGTGAATCCCACACGACCCGGGACTTC. It specifies CASSESHTTRDF.

This clone was picked up a small number of times. The rearrangement joins TRBV7-9 to TRBJ1-5; a possible D gene is TRBD1 (6 bases). The V and J ends lost 1 base and 3 bases respectively, with 10 bases between them. The CDR3 spans 15 residues. Germline-derived CDR1 and CDR2 are SEHNR and FQNEAQ (reference sequence). CDR3 residues: CASSLVGGANQPQHF. In DNA form, the CDR3 reads TGTGCCAGCAGCTTAGTAGGGGGAGCCAATCAGCCCCAGCATTTT.

This chain uses TRBV19 with TRBJ2-1; weak D call: TRBD1 (5 bases). The CDR3 is 16 amino acids. The germline CDR1 and CDR2 sequences are LNHDA and SQIVND (reference sequence). V lost 8 bases to trimming and J lost 3 bases, with 20 bases between them. As DNA, the CDR3 is TGTGCCAGTTCGTGGGGCGATCCCTCCCACTACAATGAGCAGTTCTTC. It translates to CASSWGDPSHYNEQFF.

The CDR3 protein is CASSPGSRAGEKLFF. The CDR3 bases are TGTGCCAGCAGCCCAGGCAGCAGGGCGGGGGAAAAACTGTTTTTT. This chain uses TRBV7-9 with TRBJ1-4; D is possibly TRBD1 (5 bases). V was trimmed by 5 bases and J by 8 bases, leaving 18 bases between them. CDR3 size: 15 residues. The germline V gene encodes CDR1 SEHNR and CDR2 FQNEAQ (reference sequence).

In its sample, this clone was seen once. The CDR3 spells CASRLASGEGGYGYTF. The CDR3 DNA is TGTGCCAGTAGGCTGGCCTCAGGGGAAGGTGGATATGGCTACACCTTC. The chain uses TRBV19 and TRBJ1-2; D may be TRBD1 (6 bases). The CDR3 loop spans 16 amino acids. V lost 6 bases, J lost 5 bases, and 22 bases lay in between. Looked up from germline, CDR1 is LNHDA and CDR2 is SQIVND (reference sequence). Combining the CDR3 with reference TRBV19 and TRBJ1-2 gives the whole variable domain DGGITQSPKYLFRKEGQNVTLSCEQNLNHDAMYWYRQDPGQGLRLIYYSQIVNDFQKGDIAEGYSVSREKKESFPLTVTSAQKNPTAFYLCASRLASGEGGYGYTFGSGTRLTVV.

The chain joins TRBV28 to TRBJ1-2; maybe TRBD1 (5 bases). This CDR3 spans 13 amino acids. The germline CDR1 and CDR2 sequences are MDHEN and SYDVKM. V was trimmed by 3 bases and J by 4 bases, leaving 9 bases between them. CDR3 in amino acids: CASSLGQTYGYTF. CDR3 bases: TGTGCCAGCAGTTTGGGGCAGACCTATGGCTACACCTTC.

This clone was counted a few times. The rearrangement uses TRBV30 and TRBJ1-3, with a weak D call TRBD1 (6 bases). Trimming stripped 7 bases from V and 3 bases from J, with 13 bases between. The CDR3 loop spans 13 amino acids. In germline, CDR1 is GTSNPN, CDR2 SVGIG (reference sequence). CDR3 loop: CASTGHFGNTIYF. CDR3 DNA sequence: TGTGCCTCGACGGGACACTTTGGAAACACCATATATTTT.

The chain recombines TRBV4-1 with TRBJ2-2, with D possibly being TRBD2 (6 bases). CDR1 and CDR2 from the germline V gene are MGHRA and YSYEKL. V was cut by 2 bases and J by 0 bases, with 10 bases left in between. The CDR3 sequence is 16 residues long. This chain's CDR3 is CASSQRGAANTGELFF. The CDR3 bases are TGCGCCAGCAGCCAACGCGGGGCGGCGAACACCGGGGAGCTGTTTTTT.

This clone was observed a handful of times. The rearrangement links TRBV6-5 to TRBJ2-1; no reliable D call. The CDR3 totals 14 residues. Deletions cut 0 bases from V and 7 bases from J, with 10 bases between. CDR1 and CDR2 (germline): MNHEY, SVGAGI. The CDR3: CASSYSTSGNEQFF. The CDR3 coding sequence is TGTGCCAGCAGTTACTCAACCTCCGGGAATGAGCAGTTCTTC.

In this sample, this clone turned up a few times. The chain recombines TRBV2 with TRBJ2-5; 7 nucleotides match TRBD2. Per germline, CDR1 SNHLY and CDR2 FYNNEI. V gave up 8 bases and J gave up 3 bases; unmatched junction bases: 15. CDR3 length equals 16 residues. Here the CDR3 DNA reads TGTGCCAGCGCCGCCCCGGGGAGGGTAACCGAAGAGACCCAGTACTTC. It encodes CASAAPGRVTEETQYF. The whole variable domain, remainder taken from reference TRBV2 and TRBJ2-5, is EPEVTQTPSHQVTQMGQEVILRCVPISNHLYFYWYRQILGQKVEFLVSFYNNEISEKSEIFDDQFSVERPDGSNFTLKIRSTKLEDSAMYFCASAAPGRVTEETQYFGPGTRLLVL.

V usage is TRBV28 and J usage is TRBJ1-2, with D tentatively TRBD1 (6 bases). Between the trimmed V and J ends, which lost 5 bases and 4 bases, there was a span of 14 bases. CDR3 length equals 14 residues. Germline values: CDR1 MDHEN, CDR2 SYDVKM. The CDR3 DNA is TGTGCCAGCAGTCCAACAGGGAACGGCTATGGCTACACCTTC. This codes for CASSPTGNGYGYTF.